Included here is one TCR beta chain sequence, with context. Its antigen is still unknown. No base quality information exists; no much larger clone differs at one position. Library preparation was by PCR. DNA from cultured CD4+ T cells underwent TCR sequencing with the Oncomine TCR Beta short-read assay at the Johns Hopkins FTIC core. The QIAamp micro DNA kit was used to extract genomic DNA from the cultured CD4+ T cells. Oncomine TCR Beta libraries from cultured CD4+ T cells were pooled with unique dual indexes and sequenced on an Illumina iSeq 100. The original pipeline was this. Non-productive sequences were filtered out, and CDR3s that did not start with C, did not end with F or W, or were shorter than 7 amino acids were discarded. Antigen-specific clonotypes were identified with the MANAFEST web application by comparing peptide-stimulated wells with reference and other culture wells. An FDR below 0.05, an odds ratio above 5, and a productive frequency above 0.1% in at least two of three replicate wells were required for clones to be considered positive. A clonotype was classed as cross-reactive if the clonotype showed significant expansion both in SARS-CoV-2 spike wells and in at least one common cold coronavirus spike condition. Using R version 3.6.1, CDR3 homology was evaluated through Levenshtein distances (stringdist) along with unrooted phylogenetic trees (ape). The public sequencing data were trimmed at Q25 with fastp and processed into clonotypes with MiXCR by TCRdb, which kept only in-frame beta chains. Identical CDR3 proteins give one entry, which carries the most common genes and DNA. V and J calls and clone size were set by TCRdb, not the authors. The sample table records around 15,000 distinct CDR3 sequences; about 44% of these occur just once. Clones ranked in the top ten supply about 4% of the sample.

V is shortened by 1 base, J by 9 bases, and the region joining them spans 15 bases. The CDR3 goes from the cysteine to the phenylalanine over 14 residues. Just the 42-base CDR3 DNA is kept, in frame starting at base 1. CDR1 and CDR2, looked up from the germline V gene (reference sequence), are DFQATT and SNEGSKA. This record comes from a study of vaccination and CD4 T cells after COVID-19 (dated by TCRdb to between 2021 and 2023). Regarding the research as a whole: SARS-CoV-2 positivity had been established in the convalescent patients by nasal swab PCR, and mild disease was recorded in under ten of these patients and severe disease in one. Two doses of either the Pfizer-BioNTech BNT162b2 vaccine (n=8) or the Moderna mRNA-1273 vaccine (n=2) were administered to participants. The spike-specific CD4+ TCR repertoire was compared before and after mRNA vaccination in approximately 9 COVID-19 convalescent patients and a few infection-naive healthy vaccine recipients. Overlapping spike peptide pools from SARS-CoV-2 and from the common cold coronaviruses HCoV-NL63, HCoV-OC43 and HCoV-229E were used as culture stimuli. Post-COVID blood samples from convalescent patients were collected a median of around 100 days after diagnosis, with a range of 35 to 161 days. Six males and four females were included in the convalescent cohort, with two Hispanic individuals, seven Caucasians, two Asians and one multiracial person represented. Post-vaccine blood samples were taken a median of about 72 days after the second vaccine dose, with a range of roughly 13 to 250 days. Control cultures used a CEFX viral epitope pool as positive control, an HIV-1 Nef peptide pool as negative control, or no peptide. The paper as a whole reports these results and caveats: The median number of SARS-CoV-2-reactive clonotypes rose from 21 after infection to 38 after vaccination, but the change was not significant. Of the vaccine-specific clones found in convalescent patients, nearly all (304 of 307) were mono-reactive for SARS-CoV-2 spike instead of being cross-reactive with common cold coronaviruses. The number of convalescent patients in the study was relatively small, and the study did not examine early timepoints following natural infection. Among the post-vaccine SARS-CoV-2-reactive clones in convalescent patients, a median approximately 90% showed up only after vaccination, which suggests vaccine-specific priming.

This sample's treatment or condition label indicates: roughly nine-day PBMC culture with coronavirus spike peptide pools or control peptides (ViraFEST assay). The ViraFEST assay was used in the study, in which antigen-specific T cells were expanded with peptide pools and expanded clonotypes were subsequently identified by TCR sequencing. The positive SARS-CoV-2 PCR tests of the convalescent patients were dated from March to December 2020, before the Alpha, Beta and Delta variants emerged in the United States. Each well held about 1.8 million PBMCs cultured with approximately 10 ug/ml peptide pools in IMDM containing around 5% human AB serum and 7.5 to 10 IU/ml IL-2. Half of the culture medium was replaced with fresh IL-2-containing medium on days 3 and 7. CD4+ T cells were isolated after about 10 days of culture through negative selection using the EasySep CD4+ T cell isolation kit. PBMCs were separated from whole blood using Ficoll-Paque Plus gradient centrifugation and then either used fresh or cryopreserved at -140C. Each culture condition was generally run in triplicate wells.

The V and J genes are TRBV20-1 and TRBJ2-2; the D gene lacks a confident call. The source material was CD4+ T cells from blood, cultured in vitro. This clonotype was sampled from a human donor who had recovered from COVID-19. CDR3 sequence: CSARAPGRNRELFF. The bases read TGCAGTGCTAGAGCTCCCGGCCGGAATCGGGAGCTGTTTTTT.